Below, 30 T cell receptor beta chains from the same sample are listed, as sequenced in a study of CXCR3 chemokines and chemotherapy response in bladder cancer. TCRdb independently ran MiXCR on the PCR reads; one entry per CDR3 protein. The sample has approximately 5,200 distinct CDR3 sequences; about an eighth are singletons. Sample acquisition took place from a patient whose treatment included neoadjuvant chemotherapy. The receptors here all came from a human donor with bladder cancer that responded to neoadjuvant chemotherapy.

Turning to this clonotype: A read error likely explains this, since a far larger clone differs by one base. The genes are TRBV7-2 and TRBJ2-3; 12 nucleotides match TRBD1. With the DNA end fitting TRBJ2-5 better, the J assignment may be wrong. Germline V gene data show CDR1 as SGHTA and CDR2 as FQGNSA. The CDR3 is 16 amino acids. The chain's CDR3 is CASSANRDRGRKTQYF. DNA for the CDR3: TGTGCCAGCAGCGCAAACCGGGACAGGGGGCGGAAGACCCAGTACTTC.

This clonotype is judged medium-sized. The J gene is TRBJ2-2, the V gene TRBV19; 12 positions match TRBD2. The germline V gene encodes CDR1 LNHDA and CDR2 SQIVND (reference sequence). Trimming took 9 bases from V and 3 from J; bases not matched to a gene: 8. The CDR3 runs to 16 residues. In nucleotides, the CDR3 is TGTGCCAGCCGTGAGCTAGCGGGGGGGGACACCGGGGAGCTGTTTTTT. Amino acid sequence: CASRELAGGDTGELFF.

The chain combines TRBV6-6 with TRBJ2-1; 16 bases map to TRBD2. J lost 9 bases, V lost 5 bases, and 13 bases had no gene match. Germline CDR1 reads MNHNY; CDR2 reads SVGAGI (reference sequence). The CDR3 runs 18 residues. CDR3 coding DNA: TGTGCCAGCAGTAGGGGGGGACTAGCGGGAGGGCCATTTGGTGAGCAGTTCTTC. Residues: CASSRGGLAGGPFGEQFF.

By its share, this clonotype is medium-sized. The rearrangement links TRBV7-2 to TRBJ2-1, with unresolved D. CDR1 and CDR2 from the germline V gene are SGHTA and FQGNSA. The CDR3 has 15 amino acids. V shed 5 bases and J shed 6 bases, with 17 bases lying between them. CDR3 sequence: CASSPGQDWTNEQFF. The CDR3 coding sequence is TGTGCCAGCAGCCCAGGTCAAGACTGGACCAATGAGCAGTTCTTC.

There are many counts of this clonotype. This rearrangement joins TRBV24-1 to TRBJ2-1; 11 bases agree with TRBD2. The CDR3 runs 15 residues. In germline, CDR1 is KGHDR, CDR2 SFDVKD. After removal of 2 bases from V and 15 bases from J, the junction contained 11 bases not matched to a gene. The CDR3: CATSDYGLAGSRLFF. CDR3 nucleotide sequence: TGTGCCACCAGTGATTATGGACTAGCGGGTTCAAGGCTGTTCTTC.

In its sample, this clonotype is medium-sized. This chain uses TRBV19 with TRBJ1-2; maybe TRBD1 (6 bases). Germline V lookup: CDR1 LNHDA, CDR2 SQIVND (reference sequence). V was cut by 9 bases and J by 3 bases, with 17 bases left in between. The CDR3 runs 14 residues. CDR3 loop: CASRTLTGYYGYTF. The CDR3 DNA reads as TGTGCCAGCCGGACTCTCACAGGGTACTATGGCTACACCTTC. Full variable domain (rest looked up from reference TRBV19 and TRBJ1-2): DGGITQSPKYLFRKEGQNVTLSCEQNLNHDAMYWYRQDPGQGLRLIYYSQIVNDFQKGDIAEGYSVSREKKESFPLTVTSAQKNPTAFYLCASRTLTGYYGYTFGSGTRLTVV.

By its share, this clonotype is medium-sized. DNA for the CDR3: TGTGCCAGCAGAACCCCGGGACTAGTCTACGAGCAGTACTTC. Translating it yields CASRTPGLVYEQYF. The rearrangement joins TRBV6-6 to TRBJ2-7; TRBD2 matches at 8 bases. Germline trimming cut 6 bases from V and 3 bases from J; bases unmatched to any gene: 7. This CDR3 contains 14 residues. Germline-derived CDR1 and CDR2 are MNHNY and SVGAGI (reference sequence).

This clonotype has at least ten counts. The chain has TRBV25-1 and TRBJ2-5; D ambiguous. The CDR3 runs 15 residues. The V and J ends lost 3 bases and 4 bases respectively, with 15 bases between them. The germline CDR1 and CDR2 sequences are MGHDK and SYGVNS. The CDR3 loop is CASSEIQSRSETQYF. Here the CDR3 DNA reads TGTGCCAGCAGTGAGATCCAATCCCGGTCAGAGACCCAGTACTTC.

Sample share makes this clonotype medium-sized. The chain has TRBV27 and TRBJ2-5; either TRBD1 or TRBD2 may fit D (5 bases each). This CDR3 comprises 14 residues. V was cut by 2 bases and J by 1 base, with 8 bases left in between. CDR1 is MNHEY and CDR2 is SMNVEV in the germline V gene (reference sequence). In DNA form, the CDR3 reads TGTGCCAGCAGTTTAGTTGGGGGCCAAGAGACCCAGTACTTC. It is translated as CASSLVGGQETQYF.

This clonotype occurred many times. The V and J genes are TRBV20-1 and TRBJ2-3, with 12 bases that match TRBD2. CDR3 size: 17 residues. Germline trimming cut 6 bases from V and 1 base from J; bases unmatched to any gene: 11. Germline V gene sequence: CDR1 DFQATT, CDR2 SNEGSKA (reference sequence). For the CDR3, the DNA is TGCAGTGCGAGTGGACTAGCGGGAAGGTCTCGCACAGATACGCAGTATTTT. Its protein is CSASGLAGRSRTDTQYF.

This clonotype was counted ten times or more. CDR3 nucleotides: TGTGCCAGCAGTTCCGGCACCGGGACAGGGGCGATTACCGGGGAGCTGTTTTTT. Protein product: CASSSGTGTGAITGELFF. The chain combines TRBV6-2 or TRBV6-3 with TRBJ2-2, with 10 nucleotides matching TRBD1. Unmatched junction bases numbered 13, after V lost 4 bases and J lost 5 bases. CDR1 and CDR2 from the germline V gene are MNHEY and SVGEGT. The CDR3 runs to 18 residues.

This clonotype was recorded many times. J is TRBJ1-1 and V is TRBV30; the match to TRBD1 covers 7 bases. V shed 4 bases and J 6 bases; nucleotides not matched to a gene: 5. The CDR3 sequence is 12 residues long. The V gene's germline CDR1 is GTSNPN and CDR2 SVGIG (reference sequence). CDR3 residues: CAWNRGTAEAFF. Here the CDR3 DNA reads TGTGCCTGGAACAGGGGAACTGCTGAAGCTTTCTTT.

This clonotype was recorded many times. The genes are TRBV5-4 and TRBJ2-3; 8 bases are shared with TRBD1. V trimming: 0 bases; J trimming: 4 bases; junction bases outside the gene matches: 4. Germline V gives CDR1 SGHNT, CDR2 YYREEE (reference sequence). CDR3 length: 15 residues. In DNA form, the CDR3 reads TGTGCCAGCAGCTTGGCTCAGGGGGCCCCAGATACGCAGTATTTT. Translated: CASSLAQGAPDTQYF.

This clonotype was detected ten times or more. The V and J genes are TRBV6-6 and TRBJ1-4; 10 bases align to TRBD1. CDR3 size: 15 residues. The V and J ends lost 2 bases and 8 bases, in that order; junction bases with no gene match: 5. Per the germline V gene, CDR1 is MNHNY and CDR2 is SVGAGI (reference sequence). CDR3 bases: TGTGCCAGCAGTTACCGTGGACAGGGGGAAGAAAAACTGTTTTTT. It translates to CASSYRGQGEEKLFF.

By sample share, this clonotype is medium-sized (0.01 to 0.1%). The V gene is TRBV9, the J gene TRBJ1-2; a possible D gene is TRBD1 (6 bases). Germline V gene lookup returns CDR1 SGDLS and CDR2 YYNGEE. V was pared by 0 bases and J by 7 bases, with 16 bases between. CDR3 length equals 15 residues. Here the CDR3 DNA reads TGTGCCAGCAGCGTAGTCTCCTCAGGGGTTGCTGGCTACACCTTC. It is translated as CASSVVSSGVAGYTF.

The V and J genes are TRBV30 and TRBJ1-3; D remains ambiguous. The germline V gene encodes CDR1 GTSNPN and CDR2 SVGIG (reference sequence). Trimming took off 3 bases at V and 13 bases at J, with 16 bases between the two ends. The CDR3 is 12 amino acids. CDR3 loop: CAWRGPGSGIYF. The CDR3 coding sequence is TGTGCCTGGAGGGGCCCCGGGTCTGGGATATATTTT.

This clonotype appeared many times. CDR3 sequence reads: CAWSLGTGQSSGNTIYF. In DNA, the CDR3 is TGTGCCTGGAGTCTAGGGACCGGACAGAGCTCTGGAAACACCATATATTTT. The rearrangement links TRBV30 to TRBJ1-3, with D possibly matching TRBD1 (6 bases). Germline V gene lookup returns CDR1 GTSNPN and CDR2 SVGIG (reference sequence). The CDR3 totals 17 residues. Trimming shortened V by 2 bases and J by 0 bases, and 17 bases separated the two germline ends.

This clonotype occurred many times. This chain joins TRBV15 and TRBJ2-5; unclear D gene. Germline V gene sequence: CDR1 LNHNV, CDR2 YYDKDF (reference sequence). This CDR3 has 14 residues. The V gene lost 1 base and the J gene lost 2 bases, with 8 bases spanning the gap. For the CDR3, the DNA is TGTGCCACCAGCAGAGGGGATCCACAAGAGACCCAGTACTTC. Its translation: CATSRGDPQETQYF.

This clonotype is medium-sized (0.01 to 0.1%) in the sample. The chain links TRBV24-1 to TRBJ2-5; 9 positions match TRBD2. Germline trimming cut 5 bases from V and 7 bases from J; bases unmatched to any gene: 10. Germline V CDR1 and CDR2: KGHDR, SFDVKD. The CDR3 consists of 15 residues. This chain's CDR3 is CATSAAGTSSRTQYF. The DNA for the CDR3 is TGTGCCACCAGTGCGGCCGGGACTAGCTCCCGGACCCAGTACTTC.

This clonotype ranks as medium-sized. This chain connects TRBV19 to TRBJ1-6, with 9 positions matching TRBD1. The CDR3 loop spans 21 amino acids. Germline V gene lookup returns CDR1 LNHDA and CDR2 SQIVND (reference sequence). Germline trimming cut 1 base from V and 7 bases from J; bases unmatched to any gene: 20. The CDR3 DNA reads as TGTGCCAGTAGTATAGCCCCACCTCAATGGAGACAGGGGGGATTGAATTCACCCCTCCACTTT. This codes for CASSIAPPQWRQGGLNSPLHF.

V is TRBV27 and J is TRBJ2-7; a possible D gene is TRBD1 (6 bases). CDR1 and CDR2 (germline): MNHEY, SMNVEV (reference sequence). The V end lost 4 bases, the J end lost 3 bases, and 13 bases lay between the germline ends. The CDR3 length is 14 residues. The CDR3 nucleotides read TGTGCCAGCAGTTCACAGGGACCTGACTACGAGCAGTACTTC. Its translation: CASSSQGPDYEQYF.

This clonotype showed up many times. The J gene is TRBJ2-5, the V gene TRBV7-9, with D maybe TRBD1 (6 bases). Germline CDR1 is SEHNR and CDR2 is FQNEAQ (reference sequence). This CDR3 is 15 amino acids long. The V end was cut by 5 bases, the J end by 3 bases, with 16 bases between. CDR3 coding DNA: TGTGCCAGCAGCGGGTACAGGGCCACCAAAGAGACCCAGTACTTC. This codes for CASSGYRATKETQYF.

By share, this clonotype counts as large (0.1 to 1%). The V and J genes are TRBV6-2 or TRBV6-3 and TRBJ1-1; D gene ambiguous. Germline V lookup: CDR1 MNHEY, CDR2 SVGEGT. This CDR3 is 12 amino acids long. The V and J ends lost 2 bases and 7 bases respectively, with 8 bases between them. Here the CDR3 reads CASSYRGLEAFF. DNA for the CDR3: TGTGCCAGCAGTTACAGAGGGCTTGAAGCTTTCTTT.

This clonotype was recorded at least ten times. This sequence joins TRBV12-5 and TRBJ2-1; TRBD1 matches 9 bases. Germline V gene data show CDR1 as LGHNT and CDR2 as FRNRAP. The CDR3 spans 16 residues. The V segment lost 6 bases and the J segment 1 base; nucleotides outside the gene matches: 7. CDR3 nucleotides: TGTGCTAGTGGCCTCGGACAGGGGATATCCTACAATGAGCAGTTCTTC. Translation: CASGLGQGISYNEQFF.

For this clonotype: This sequence is one base from a far larger clone and is likely a read error. This chain connects TRBV27 to TRBJ1-2; the D gene could be TRBD1 or TRBD2 (5 bases each). The tail of the sequence fits TRBJ2-4 better, so the J call may be wrong. The CDR3 is 17 residues long. From germline, CDR1 is MNHEY and CDR2 SMNVEV (reference sequence). For the CDR3, the DNA is TGTGCCAGCGGGGGTCAGGGTCCTGGCAGGAGGACTAACATTCAGTACTTC. This sequence encodes CASGGQGPGRRTNIQYF.

By sample share, this clonotype is medium-sized. The genes are TRBV7-9 and TRBJ2-7, with 9 bases fitting TRBD2. CDR1 is SEHNR and CDR2 is FQNEAQ in the germline V gene (reference sequence). The CDR3 sequence is 15 residues long. V was clipped by 4 bases and J by 2 bases; unmatched bases: 6. The CDR3 DNA reads TGTGCCAGCAGCTCCCCGACTAGCGGTACCTACGAGCAGTACTTC. This translates into CASSSPTSGTYEQYF. Together with reference TRBV7-9 and TRBJ2-7, the CDR3 gives the full variable domain: DTGVSQNPRHKITKRGQNVTFRCDPISEHNRLYWYRQTLGQGPEFLTYFQNEAQLEKSRLLSDRFSAERPKGSFSTLEIQRTEQGDSAMYLCASSSPTSGTYEQYFGPGTRLTVT.

This clonotype appeared many times. The rearrangement uses TRBV30 and TRBJ2-2; unclear D gene. V was cut by 7 bases and J by 1 base, with 10 bases left in between. CDR3 length: 13 residues. Germline assignment: CDR1 GTSNPN and CDR2 SVGIG (reference sequence). For the CDR3, the DNA is TGTGCCTACGGATGGGGGAACACCGGGGAGCTGTTTTTT. This translates into CAYGWGNTGELFF.

By share, this clonotype counts as medium-sized. This chain connects TRBV7-2 to TRBJ2-2; D gene ambiguous. V lost 3 bases and J 4 bases, leaving 21 bases between the germline ends. This CDR3 spans 18 amino acids. The germline V gene has CDR1 SGHTA and CDR2 FQGNSA. The chain's CDR3 is CASSFDTLSVMGTGELFF. In DNA, the CDR3 is TGTGCCAGCAGCTTTGATACCCTTTCAGTAATGGGCACCGGGGAGCTGTTTTTT.

V and J are TRBV27 and TRBJ1-5, with TRBD1 identical over 8 bases. The CDR3 runs to 15 residues. The V segment lost 0 bases and the J segment 7 bases; nucleotides outside the gene matches: 5. CDR1 is MNHEY, CDR2 SMNVEV, per germline (reference sequence). The CDR3 sequence is CASSLSLQGAQPQHF. The CDR3 region has the DNA TGTGCCAGCAGTTTATCGCTGCAGGGGGCCCAGCCCCAGCATTTT.

This clonotype was seen a few times. The rearrangement joins TRBV11-2 to TRBJ2-7; 14 positions agree with TRBD2. Germline V gene lookup returns CDR1 SGHAT and CDR2 FQNNGV. J was trimmed by 2 bases and V by 0 bases; bases with no gene match: 3. The CDR3 has 17 residues. The CDR3, as DNA: TGTGCCAGCAGCTTAGAGTGGACTAGCGGGAGGACCTACGAGCAGTACTTC. It codes for CASSLEWTSGRTYEQYF.